This T cell receptor (beta chain) was sequenced for a study of shared clonotypes between healthy human individuals. Data came from immunoSEQ multiplex PCR; TCRdb stores just in-frame clones and leaves some out. The table includes some 200,000 clones, 50% to 75% detected once. CDR3 size: 14 residues. CDR1 is WSHSY and CDR2 is SAAADI in the germline V gene. The ends were cut back, 3 bases at V and 1 base at J, with 9 bases in the middle. This receptor was obtained from a man between 25 and 39 years old in good health. The chain employs TRBV10-2 and TRBJ1-1, with D possibly TRBD1 on 6 matching bases. Sequenced material: memory CD4+ T cells sorted from blood. Subset given: CD45RA-negative fraction. The CDR3 region has the DNA TGCGCCAGCAGTGAACTGGGGGCGAACACTGAAGCTTTCTTT. Residues: CASSELGANTEAFF.